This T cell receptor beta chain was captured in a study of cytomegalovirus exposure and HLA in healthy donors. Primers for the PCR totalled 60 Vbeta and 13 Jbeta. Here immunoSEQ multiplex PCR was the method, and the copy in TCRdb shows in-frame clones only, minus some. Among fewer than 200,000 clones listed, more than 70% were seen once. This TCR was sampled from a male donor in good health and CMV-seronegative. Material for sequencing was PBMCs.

The CDR3 loop is CASSSGTSARTDTQYF. The CDR3 nucleotides are TGTGCCAGCAGCTCAGGAACTAGCGCGAGGACAGATACGCAGTATTTT. V gene TRBV11-2 combines with J gene TRBJ2-3; 7 bases map to TRBD2. Germline V gene lookup returns CDR1 SGHAT and CDR2 FQNNGV. With 4 bases clipped from V and 3 bases from J, the junction kept 10 bases outside the gene matches. The CDR3 contains 16 residues.